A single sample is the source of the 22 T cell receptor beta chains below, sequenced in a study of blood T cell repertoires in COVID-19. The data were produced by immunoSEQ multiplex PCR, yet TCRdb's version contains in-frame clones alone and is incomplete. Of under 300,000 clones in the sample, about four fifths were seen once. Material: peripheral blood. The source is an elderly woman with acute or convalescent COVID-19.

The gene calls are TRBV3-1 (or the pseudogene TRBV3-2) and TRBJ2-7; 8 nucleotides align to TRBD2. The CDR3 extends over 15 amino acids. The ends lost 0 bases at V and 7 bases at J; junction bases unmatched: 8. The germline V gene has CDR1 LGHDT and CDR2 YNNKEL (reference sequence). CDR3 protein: CASSQDREGSGEQYF. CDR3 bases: TGTGCCAGCAGCCAAGATCGGGAGGGGTCCGGGGAGCAGTACTTC.

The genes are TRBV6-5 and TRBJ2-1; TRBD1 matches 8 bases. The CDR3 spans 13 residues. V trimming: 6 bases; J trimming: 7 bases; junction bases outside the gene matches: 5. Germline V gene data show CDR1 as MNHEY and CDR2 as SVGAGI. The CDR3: CASSRTGNNEQFF. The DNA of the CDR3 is TGTGCCAGCAGCAGGACAGGGAATAATGAGCAGTTCTTC.

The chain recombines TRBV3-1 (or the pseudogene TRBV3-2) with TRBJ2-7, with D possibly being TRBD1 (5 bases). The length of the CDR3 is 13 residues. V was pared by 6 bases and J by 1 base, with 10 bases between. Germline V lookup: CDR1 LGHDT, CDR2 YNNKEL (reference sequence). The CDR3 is CASRSDSSYEQYF. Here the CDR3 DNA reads TGTGCCAGCAGAAGTGACAGTTCCTACGAGCAGTACTTC.

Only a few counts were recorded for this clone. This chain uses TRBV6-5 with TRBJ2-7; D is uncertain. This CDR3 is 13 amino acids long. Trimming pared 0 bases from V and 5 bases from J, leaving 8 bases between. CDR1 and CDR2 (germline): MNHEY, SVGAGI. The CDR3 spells CASSYSRSNEQYF. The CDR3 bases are TGTGCCAGCAGTTACTCGCGGAGTAACGAGCAGTACTTC.

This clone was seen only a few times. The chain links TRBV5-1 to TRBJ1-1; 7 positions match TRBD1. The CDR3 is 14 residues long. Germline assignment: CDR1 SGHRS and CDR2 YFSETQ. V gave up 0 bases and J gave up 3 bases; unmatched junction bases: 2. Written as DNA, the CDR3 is TGCGCCAGCAGCTTGGACAGGGGATACACTGAAGCTTTCTTT. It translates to CASSLDRGYTEAFF.

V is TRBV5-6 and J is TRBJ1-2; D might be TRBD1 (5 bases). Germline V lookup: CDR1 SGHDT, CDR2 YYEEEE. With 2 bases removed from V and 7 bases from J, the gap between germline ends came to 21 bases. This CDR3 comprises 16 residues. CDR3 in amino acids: CASSFRGSRRSGGYTF. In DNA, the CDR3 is TGTGCCAGCAGCTTTAGGGGAAGCCGGCGGTCGGGTGGCTACACCTTC.

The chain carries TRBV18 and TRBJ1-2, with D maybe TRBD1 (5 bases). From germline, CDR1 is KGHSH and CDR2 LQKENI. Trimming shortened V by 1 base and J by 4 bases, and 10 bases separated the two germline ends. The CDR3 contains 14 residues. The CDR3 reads CASSPLGLSYGYTF. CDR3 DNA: TGTGCCAGCTCACCACTGGGGCTTTCCTATGGCTACACCTTC.

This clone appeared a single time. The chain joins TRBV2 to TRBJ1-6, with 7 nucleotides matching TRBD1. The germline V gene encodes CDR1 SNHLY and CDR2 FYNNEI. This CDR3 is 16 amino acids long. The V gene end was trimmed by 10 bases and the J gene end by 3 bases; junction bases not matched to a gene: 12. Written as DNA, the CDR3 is TGTGCCAATAGACGGGACAGTTCAAGCTATAATTCACCCCTCCACTTT. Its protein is CANRRDSSSYNSPLHF.

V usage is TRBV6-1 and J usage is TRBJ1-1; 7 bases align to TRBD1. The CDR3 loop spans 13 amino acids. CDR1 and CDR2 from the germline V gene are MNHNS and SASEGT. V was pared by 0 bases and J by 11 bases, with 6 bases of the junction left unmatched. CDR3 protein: CASSEAQGGGAFF. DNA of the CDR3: TGTGCCAGCAGTGAAGCGCAGGGGGGTGGGGCTTTCTTT.

The CDR3 loop is CASSQDLQGLAGNEQFF. The CDR3, as DNA: TGCGCCAGCAGCCAAGATTTGCAGGGACTAGCTGGGAATGAGCAGTTCTTC. The V gene is TRBV4-1, the J gene TRBJ2-1, with 9 bases lining up with TRBD2. CDR1 is MGHRA and CDR2 is YSYEKL in the germline V gene. The CDR3 has 17 residues. V lost 0 bases to trimming and J lost 7 bases; unmatched junction nucleotides: 10.

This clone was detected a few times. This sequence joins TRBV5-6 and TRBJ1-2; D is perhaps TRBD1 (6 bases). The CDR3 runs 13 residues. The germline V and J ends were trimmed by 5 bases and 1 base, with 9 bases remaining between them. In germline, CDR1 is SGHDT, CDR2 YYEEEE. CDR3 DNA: TGTGCCAGCAGTGGACAGATTAACTATGGCTACACCTTC. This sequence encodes CASSGQINYGYTF. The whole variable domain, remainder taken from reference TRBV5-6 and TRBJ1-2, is DAGVTQSPTHLIKTRGQQVTLRCSPKSGHDTVSWYQQALGQGPQFIFQYYEEEERQRGNFPDRFSGHQFPNYSSELNVNALLLGDSALYLCASSGQINYGYTFGSGTRLTVV.

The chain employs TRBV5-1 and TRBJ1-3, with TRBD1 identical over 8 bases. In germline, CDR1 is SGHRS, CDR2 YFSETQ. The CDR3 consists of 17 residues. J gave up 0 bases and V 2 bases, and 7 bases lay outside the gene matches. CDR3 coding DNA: TGCGCCAGCAGCTTTCAGGGGGCAAGCTCCTCTGGAAACACCATATATTTT. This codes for CASSFQGASSSGNTIYF.

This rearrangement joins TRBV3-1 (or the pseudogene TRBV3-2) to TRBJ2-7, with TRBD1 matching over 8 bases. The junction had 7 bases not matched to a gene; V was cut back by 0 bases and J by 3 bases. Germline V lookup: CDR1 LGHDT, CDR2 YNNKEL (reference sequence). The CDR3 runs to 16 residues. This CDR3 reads CASSQEGGQVIYEQYF. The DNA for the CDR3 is TGTGCCAGCAGCCAAGAGGGGGGACAGGTAATCTACGAGCAGTACTTC.

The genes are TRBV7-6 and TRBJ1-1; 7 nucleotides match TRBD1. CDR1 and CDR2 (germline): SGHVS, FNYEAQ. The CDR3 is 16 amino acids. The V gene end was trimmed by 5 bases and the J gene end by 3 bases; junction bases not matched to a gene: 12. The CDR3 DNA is TGTGCCAGCAGCGCACAGACAGGGAAGGGAGACACTGAAGCTTTCTTT. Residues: CASSAQTGKGDTEAFF.

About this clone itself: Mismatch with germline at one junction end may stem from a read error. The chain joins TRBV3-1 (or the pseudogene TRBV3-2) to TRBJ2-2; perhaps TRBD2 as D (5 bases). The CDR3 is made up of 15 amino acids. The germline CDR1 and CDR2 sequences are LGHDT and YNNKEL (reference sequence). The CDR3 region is CAKTPHSLEHRGAVF. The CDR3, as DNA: TGTGCCAAGACCCCTCACAGCCTCGAACACCGGGGAGCTGTTTTT.

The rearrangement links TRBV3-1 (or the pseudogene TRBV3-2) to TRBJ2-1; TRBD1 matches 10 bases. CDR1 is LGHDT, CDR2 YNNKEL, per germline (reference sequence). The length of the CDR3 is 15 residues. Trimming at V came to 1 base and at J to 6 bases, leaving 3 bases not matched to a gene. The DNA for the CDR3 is TGTGCCAGCAGCCAAGTTAGGACAGGGGGCAATGAGCAGTTCTTC. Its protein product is CASSQVRTGGNEQFF.

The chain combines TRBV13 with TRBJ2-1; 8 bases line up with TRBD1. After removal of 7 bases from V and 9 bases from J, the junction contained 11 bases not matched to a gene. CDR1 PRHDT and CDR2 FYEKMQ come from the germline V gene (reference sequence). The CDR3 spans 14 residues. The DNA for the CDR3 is TGTGCCAGCACCCATCGGACAGGGTCCGGTGAGCAGTTCTTC. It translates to CASTHRTGSGEQFF.

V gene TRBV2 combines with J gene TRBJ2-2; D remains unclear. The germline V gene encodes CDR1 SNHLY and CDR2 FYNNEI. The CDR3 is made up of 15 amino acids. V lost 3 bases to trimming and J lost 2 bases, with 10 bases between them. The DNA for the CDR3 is TGTGCCAGCAGTGAGCAGACGGGTAACACCGGGGAGCTGTTTTTT. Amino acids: CASSEQTGNTGELFF.

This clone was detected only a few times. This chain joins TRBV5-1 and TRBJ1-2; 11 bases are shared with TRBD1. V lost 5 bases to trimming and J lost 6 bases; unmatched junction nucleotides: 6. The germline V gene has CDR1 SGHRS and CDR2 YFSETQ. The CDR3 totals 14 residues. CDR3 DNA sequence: TGCGCCAGCAGTGGGGGACAGGGGGTAGATGGCTACACCTTC. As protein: CASSGGQGVDGYTF.

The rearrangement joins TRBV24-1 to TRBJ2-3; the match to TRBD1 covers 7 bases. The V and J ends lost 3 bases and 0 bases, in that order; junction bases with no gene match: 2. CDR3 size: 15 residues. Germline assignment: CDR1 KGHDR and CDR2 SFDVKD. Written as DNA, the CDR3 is TGTGCCACCAGTGATAAACAGGGGAGCACAGATACGCAGTATTTT. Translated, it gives CATSDKQGSTDTQYF.

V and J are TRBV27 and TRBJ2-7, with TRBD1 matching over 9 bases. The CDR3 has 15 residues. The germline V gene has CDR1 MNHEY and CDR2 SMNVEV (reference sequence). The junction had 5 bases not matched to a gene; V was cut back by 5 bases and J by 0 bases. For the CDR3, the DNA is TGTGCCAGCAGTCCGGGACAGGGATCCTCCTACGAGCAGTACTTC. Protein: CASSPGQGSSYEQYF.

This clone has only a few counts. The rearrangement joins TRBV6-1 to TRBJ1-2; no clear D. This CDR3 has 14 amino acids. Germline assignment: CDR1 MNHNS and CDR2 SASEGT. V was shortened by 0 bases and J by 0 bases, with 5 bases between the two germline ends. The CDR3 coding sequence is TGTGCCAGCAGTGAAGCGACACCTAACTATGGCTACACCTTC. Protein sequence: CASSEATPNYGYTF.